These 15 T cell receptor beta chains originate from one sample sequenced in a study of HIV-infected patients and healthy controls. About 500 ng RNA was reverse transcribed with alpha and beta constant-region primers. Each of the alpha and beta chains got its own library through chain-specific third strand synthesis with indices. TCRdb used MiXCR to reprocess the 5' RACE reads, holding one entry per CDR3 protein. The repertoire holds 18,000 or so distinct CDR3 sequences, with approximately 9.5% as singletons. No cell fractionation was done, so the repertoire covers all unsorted peripheral blood T cells. Sample: blood. The receptor set was obtained from an adult in good health.

This clonotype has at least ten counts. The V and J genes are TRBV20-1 and TRBJ2-1; 10 nucleotides align to TRBD1. CDR1 and CDR2 (germline): DFQATT, SNEGSKA (reference sequence). This CDR3 is 16 amino acids long. V was clipped by 5 bases and J by 4 bases; unmatched bases: 11. In DNA form, the CDR3 reads TGCAGTGCTGATCCGGGACAGGGGCTGGGATACAATGAGCAGTTCTTC. Protein sequence: CSADPGQGLGYNEQFF.

This clonotype was detected only a few times. The chain links TRBV29-1 to TRBJ2-1; TRBD2 agrees at 7 bases. The V and J ends lost 5 bases and 0 bases, in that order; junction bases with no gene match: 7. Germline V gene lookup returns CDR1 SQVTM and CDR2 ANQGSEA. The CDR3 length is 15 residues. The CDR3 is CSVFASGSSYNEQFF. The CDR3 nucleotides read TGCAGCGTTTTCGCTAGCGGTAGCTCCTACAATGAGCAGTTCTTC.

This clonotype was seen repeatedly, ten times or more. The chain is built from TRBV6-1 and TRBJ1-1; 9 positions match TRBD1. The J segment lost 7 bases and the V segment lost 1 base, leaving 7 bases of the junction unmatched. The CDR3 extends over 15 amino acids. Germline V lookup: CDR1 MNHNS, CDR2 SASEGT. In nucleotides, the CDR3 is TGTGCCAGCAGTGAAGGGGACAGGGTAAAATTTGAAGCTTTCTTT. The encoded protein is CASSEGDRVKFEAFF.

By sample fraction, this clonotype is medium-sized. The V and J genes are TRBV5-1 and TRBJ2-1; TRBD2 agrees at 9 bases. Germline CDR1 reads SGHRS; CDR2 reads YFSETQ. The CDR3 sequence is 16 residues long. V lost 4 bases to trimming and J lost 5 bases; unmatched junction nucleotides: 10. CDR3 nucleotide sequence: TGCGCCAGCAGCCGAGAGGGACTAGCTTTTAACAATGAGCAGTTCTTC. This translates into CASSREGLAFNNEQFF.

Judged by abundance, this clonotype is medium-sized. The rearrangement links TRBV7-2 to TRBJ1-1; D possibly corresponds to TRBD1 (6 bases). V was trimmed by 3 bases and J by 5 bases, leaving 10 bases between them. Looked up from germline, CDR1 is SGHTA and CDR2 is FQGNSA. The CDR3 sequence is 13 residues long. CDR3 in amino acids: CASSFTGMTEAFF. As DNA, the CDR3 is TGTGCCAGCAGCTTTACAGGGATGACTGAAGCTTTCTTT.

In its sample, this clonotype was seen a few times. The chain employs TRBV29-1 and TRBJ2-3, with D possibly being TRBD2 (5 bases). CDR1 is SQVTM, CDR2 ANQGSEA, per germline. Trimming left V 5 bases short and J 0 bases short, with 12 bases between. The CDR3 has 14 residues. DNA of the CDR3: TGCAGCGTTCCGCGGGCTACAAGCACAGATACGCAGTATTTT. Its protein is CSVPRATSTDTQYF.

This clonotype was seen many times. The V gene is TRBV24-1, the J gene TRBJ2-3; D gene uncertain. The V gene's germline CDR1 is KGHDR and CDR2 SFDVKD. The CDR3 has 15 residues. Trimming removed 3 bases at V and 7 bases at J, with 16 bases between. In DNA, the CDR3 is TGTGCCACCAGTGATGTATCCTCCCTTGGGTATACGCAGTATTTT. Amino acids: CATSDVSSLGYTQYF.

This clonotype was counted at least ten times. This sequence joins TRBV7-2 and TRBJ2-2; no clear D. V lost 5 bases, J lost 7 bases, and 11 bases lay in between. The germline V gene has CDR1 SGHTA and CDR2 FQGNSA. This CDR3 region has 13 residues. CDR3 region: CASSLTVGGELFF. The CDR3 nucleotides read TGTGCCAGCAGCCTCACGGTGGGCGGGGAGCTGTTTTTT.

In this sample, this clonotype turned up many times. V gene TRBV29-1 combines with J gene TRBJ2-1, with D perhaps TRBD2 (5 bases). CDR1 is SQVTM, CDR2 ANQGSEA, per germline. The CDR3 contains 17 residues. The V end was cut by 1 base, the J end by 3 bases, with 19 bases between. CDR3 residues: CSVEVTGGSGIYNEQFF. The DNA for the CDR3 is TGCAGCGTTGAAGTCACGGGTGGGAGCGGAATCTACAATGAGCAGTTCTTC.

In this sample, this clonotype turned up many times. The gene calls are TRBV9 and TRBJ1-2; unclear D gene. V shed 4 bases and J shed 6 bases, with 13 bases lying between them. Germline values: CDR1 SGDLS, CDR2 YYNGEE. The CDR3 is 13 amino acids. CDR3 sequence (DNA): TGTGCCAGCAGCCCTCCGGCACCGAATGGCTACACCTTC. Translating it yields CASSPPAPNGYTF. The whole variable domain, filled in from reference TRBV9 and TRBJ1-2, reads DSGVTQTPKHLITATGQRVTLRCSPRSGDLSVYWYQQSLDQGLQFLIQYYNGEERAKGNILERFSAQQFPDLHSELNLSSLELGDSALYFCASSPPAPNGYTFGSGTRLTVV.

This clonotype was seen repeatedly, ten times or more. V usage is TRBV5-1 and J usage is TRBJ2-1; perhaps TRBD2 as D (5 bases). Per germline, CDR1 SGHRS and CDR2 YFSETQ. The CDR3 has 15 amino acids. Trimming stripped 0 bases from V and 8 bases from J, with 15 bases between. CDR3 sequence reads: CASSLGRQQYDEQFF. The CDR3 region has the DNA TGCGCCAGCAGCTTGGGGAGGCAGCAATATGATGAGCAGTTCTTC.

This clonotype was found many times. This rearrangement joins TRBV19 to TRBJ2-3; D not resolved. The CDR3 extends over 15 amino acids. Germline V lookup: CDR1 LNHDA, CDR2 SQIVND (reference sequence). V was cut by 3 bases and J by 0 bases, with 10 bases left in between. The DNA for the CDR3 is TGTGCCAGTAGTATGGTGGTGAGGAGCACAGATACGCAGTATTTT. This encodes CASSMVVRSTDTQYF.

This clonotype is labeled medium-sized. This chain connects TRBV15 to TRBJ2-7; TRBD2 matches at 9 bases. CDR3 length: 20 amino acids. Germline-derived CDR1 and CDR2 are LNHNV and YYDKDF (reference sequence). The J segment lost 3 bases and the V segment lost 5 bases, leaving 23 bases of the junction unmatched. CDR3 region: CATSPNSQRVAGEIFYEQYF. In nucleotides, the CDR3 is TGTGCCACCAGCCCGAACAGTCAGCGGGTAGCGGGAGAGATTTTCTACGAGCAGTACTTC.

This clonotype was seen repeatedly, ten times or more. The chain links TRBV20-1 to TRBJ2-1, with TRBD1 identical over 7 bases. V trimming: 8 bases; J trimming: 8 bases; junction bases outside the gene matches: 12. Looked up from germline, CDR1 is DFQATT and CDR2 is SNEGSKA (reference sequence). This CDR3 comprises 13 residues. CDR3 DNA sequence: TGCAGTCCAACCCAAAGAGGGGGCGATGAGCAGTTCTTC. Amino acids: CSPTQRGGDEQFF.

In its sample, this clonotype was seen many times. The chain has TRBV12-3 or TRBV12-4 and TRBJ2-3; D is unresolved. The CDR3 is 11 residues long. Trimming removed 6 bases at V and 0 bases at J, with 1 base between. The CDR3: CASRSTDTQYF. CDR3 bases: TGTGCCAGCAGGAGCACAGATACGCAGTATTTT.